This TCR beta chain was captured by sequencing in a study of T cells after yellow fever vaccination (dated by TCRdb to about 2019). Notes on the research overall: Libraries from fractions with low cell numbers were prepared with the SMART-Seq v4 Ultra Low Input RNA kit. To follow T-cell clones before and after both primary and booster YFV17D yellow fever vaccination, bulk TCR alpha and beta repertoires underwent longitudinal sequencing. Two healthy male donors made up the cohort, one aged 18 to 29 years and the other aged 30 to 39 years. Bulk PBMC replicates and cell subsets were isolated from blood drawn at multiple timepoints before and after both primary and secondary immunization.

The full study reports these points: A small fraction of clonotypes appeared in both the CD4 and CD8 compartments, likely as a result of convergent recombination. Computational filtering was needed because FACS-sorted repertoires could contain abundant contaminating clonotypes from the bulk population. Because the study included only two donors, the extent to which the findings can be generalized is limited. Compared with the primary T-cell response, the secondary T-cell response was weaker but faster, peaking on day 5 rather than day 15. After the booster, most clones that had expanded after primary vaccination were detected again (nearly 98% of CD4 and around nine tenths of CD8), suggesting broad maintenance of memory.

TCR cDNA was made using 5'RACE template switching, a step that added a universal primer site and unique molecular identifiers. Priming for cDNA synthesis came from both the TCR alpha and TCR beta constant segments. Library amplification involved two PCR steps, and the second step added sample barcodes and sequencing adapters. Sequencing of libraries was performed on Illumina HiSeq 2500 (2x100 bp) or NovaSeq (2x150 bp). In the source study's methods: Reads were demultiplexed and collapsed into UMI consensus sequences with MIGEC, and V(D)J alignment was performed with MiXCR. Vaccine-responding clonotypes were defined with edgeR using replicate PBMC samples, requiring FDR below 0.01 and a log2 fold change above 5 up to day 15. CD4 or CD8 identity was assigned to each bulk clonotype according to whether the clonotype was present at higher abundance in the sequenced CD4 repertoire or the sequenced CD8 repertoire. TCRdb applied fastp at Q25 and MiXCR to the public reads, then kept only in-frame beta chains. Duplicate CDR3 protein sequences are folded into a single record with the most common DNA and genes. TCRdb assigned the V and J calls; the authors' analysis was not used. For this sample the table gives under 600,000 distinct CDR3 sequences, of which 21% were detected only once. The ten biggest clones cover about 16% of the sample.

Remarks on this clonotype: There is no known antigen for this receptor. No clone much larger than this one lies a single base away; base qualities are absent.

The treatment or condition label corresponds to: live attenuated yellow fever vaccine strain. Two biological replicates of bulk PBMCs were collected at each blood-draw timepoint. A standard Ficoll-Paque protocol was used to isolate PBMCs from peripheral blood. RNA was extracted with TriZol from bulk PBMCs, CD4 and CD8 fractions, and dextramer-positive and dextramer-negative fractions. From a lookup of the germline V gene, CDR1 and CDR2 are SGHAT and FQNNGV. Inclusive of the bounding cysteine and phenylalanine, the CDR3 is 15 residues long. The read is trimmed to its CDR3 DNA, 45 bases read in frame from base 1. At the junction V is shortened by 5 bases and J by 0 bases, with 13 bases in between.

Here the sequenced sample was PBMCs, taken around 3 weeks after the first yellow fever vaccination. This TCR was sampled from a man aged 18 to 35 who received the YFV17D yellow fever vaccine. The V and J genes are TRBV11-2 and TRBJ1-2, with a tentative D gene TRBD1 over 5 matching bases. The base sequence is TGTGCCAGCAGCCCCCCGGAGACAGCTAACTATGGCTACACCTTC. This yields the protein CASSPPETANYGYTF.